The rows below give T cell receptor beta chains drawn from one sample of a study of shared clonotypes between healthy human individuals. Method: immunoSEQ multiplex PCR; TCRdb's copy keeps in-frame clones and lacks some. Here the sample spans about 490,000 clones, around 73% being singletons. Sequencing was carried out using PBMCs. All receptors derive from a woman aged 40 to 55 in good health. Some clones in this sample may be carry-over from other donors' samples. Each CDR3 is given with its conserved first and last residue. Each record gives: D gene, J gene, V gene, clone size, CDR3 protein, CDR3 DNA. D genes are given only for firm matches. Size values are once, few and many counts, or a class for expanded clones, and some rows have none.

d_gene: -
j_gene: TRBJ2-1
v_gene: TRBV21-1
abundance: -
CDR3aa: CASSKGDRFDEQFF
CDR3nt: TGTGCCAGCAGCAAAGGGGACAGGTTCGATGAGCAGTTCTTC

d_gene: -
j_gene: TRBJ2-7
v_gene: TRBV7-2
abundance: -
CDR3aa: CASSLEGSRTYEQYF
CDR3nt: TGTGCCAGCAGCTTAGAGGGTAGCAGAACCTACGAGCAGTACTTC

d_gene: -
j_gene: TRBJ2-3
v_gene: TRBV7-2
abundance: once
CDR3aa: CASSSRRRDGTDTQYF
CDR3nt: TGTGCCAGCAGCTCTAGACGGCGGGATGGCACAGATACGCAGTATTTT

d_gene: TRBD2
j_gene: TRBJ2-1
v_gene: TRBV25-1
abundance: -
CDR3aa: CASSPPGLGFYNEQLF
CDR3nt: TGTGCCAGCAGTCCACCCGGACTAGGGTTCTACAATGAGCAGCTCTTC

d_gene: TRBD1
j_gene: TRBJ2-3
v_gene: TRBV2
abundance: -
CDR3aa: CASDGQGTDTQYF
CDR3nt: TGTGCCAGCGATGGACAGGGCACAGATACGCAGTATTTT

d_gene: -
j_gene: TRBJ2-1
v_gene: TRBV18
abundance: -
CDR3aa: CASSPPVAGTNEQFF
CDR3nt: TGTGCCAGCTCACCACCCGTGGCGGGAACCAATGAGCAGTTCTTC

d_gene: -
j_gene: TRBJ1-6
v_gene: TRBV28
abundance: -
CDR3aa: CASRWTENSPLHF
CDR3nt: TGTGCCAGCAGGTGGACAGAAAATTCACCCCTCCACTTT

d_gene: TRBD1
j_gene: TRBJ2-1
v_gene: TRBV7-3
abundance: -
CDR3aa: CASSLTRDRGLNEQFF
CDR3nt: TGTGCCAGCAGCTTAACTAGGGACAGGGGGCTGAATGAGCAGTTCTTC

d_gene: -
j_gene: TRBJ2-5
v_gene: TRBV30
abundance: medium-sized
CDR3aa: CAWSRQIYQETQYF
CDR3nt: TGTGCCTGGAGCCGACAGATCTACCAAGAGACCCAGTACTTC

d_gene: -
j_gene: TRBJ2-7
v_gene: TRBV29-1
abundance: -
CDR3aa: CSVEDPGSQGGNEQYF
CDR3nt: TGCAGCGTTGAAGATCCTGGAAGCCAGGGTGGAAACGAGCAGTACTTC

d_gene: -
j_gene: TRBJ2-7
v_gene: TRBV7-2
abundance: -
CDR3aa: CASSKTPSYEQYF
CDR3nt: TGTGCCAGCAGCAAGACACCCTCCTACGAGCAGTACTTC

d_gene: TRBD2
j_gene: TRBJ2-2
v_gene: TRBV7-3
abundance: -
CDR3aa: CASSMMGLAGLTNTGELFF
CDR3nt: TGTGCCAGCAGCATGATGGGACTAGCGGGACTTACGAACACCGGGGAGCTGTTTTTT

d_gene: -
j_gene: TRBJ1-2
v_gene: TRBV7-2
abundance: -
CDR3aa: CASTLSRNYGYTF
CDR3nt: TGTGCCAGCACATTATCACGGAACTATGGCTACACCTTC

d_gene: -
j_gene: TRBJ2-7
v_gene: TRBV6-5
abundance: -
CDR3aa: CASGLSYEQYF
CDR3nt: TGTGCCAGCGGACTGTCCTACGAGCAGTACTTC

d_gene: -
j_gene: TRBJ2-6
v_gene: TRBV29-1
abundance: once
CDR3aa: CSVTNSWGLSLSGANVLTF
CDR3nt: TGCAGCGTGACAAACTCCTGGGGGCTATCGCTCTCTGGGGCCAACGTCCTGACTTTC

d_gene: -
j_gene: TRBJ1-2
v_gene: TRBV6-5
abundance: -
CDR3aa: CASSPNFAANGYTF
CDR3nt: TGTGCCAGCAGTCCGAATTTTGCAGCGAATGGCTACACCTTC

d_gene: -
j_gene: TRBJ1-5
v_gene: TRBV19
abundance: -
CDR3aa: CASSDQAQNQPQHF
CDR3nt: TGTGCCAGTTCTGATCAGGCTCAAAATCAGCCCCAGCATTTT

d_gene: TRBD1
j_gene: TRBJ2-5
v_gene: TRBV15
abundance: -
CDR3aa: CATSRAQGARETQYF
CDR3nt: TGTGCCACCAGCAGAGCCCAGGGGGCGCGTGAGACCCAGTACTTC

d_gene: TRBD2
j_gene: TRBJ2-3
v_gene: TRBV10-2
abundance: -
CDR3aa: CAPRGLAADTQYF
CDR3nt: TGCGCCCCCCGAGGACTAGCGGCCGATACGCAGTATTTT

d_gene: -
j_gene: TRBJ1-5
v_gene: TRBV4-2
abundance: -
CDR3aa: CASSQDNHGDQPQHF
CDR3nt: TGTGCCAGCAGCCAAGATAATCACGGTGATCAGCCCCAGCATTTT

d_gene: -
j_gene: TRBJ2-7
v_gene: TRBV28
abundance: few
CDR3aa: CASRRSYEQYF
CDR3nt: TGTGCCAGCCGGAGGAGCTACGAGCAGTACTTC

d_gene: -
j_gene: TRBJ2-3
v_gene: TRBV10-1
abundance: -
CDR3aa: CASSGVRGPTGTQYF
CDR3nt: TGCGCCAGCAGTGGGGTTCGAGGGCCCACCGGTACGCAGTATTTT

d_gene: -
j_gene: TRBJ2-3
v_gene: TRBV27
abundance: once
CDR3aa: CASTKGLDGADTQYF
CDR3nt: TGTGCCAGCACCAAAGGGCTAGACGGTGCAGATACGCAGTATTTT

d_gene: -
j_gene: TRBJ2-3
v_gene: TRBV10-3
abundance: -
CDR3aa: CAISPGLSTDTQYF
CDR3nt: TGTGCCATCAGTCCGGGACTGAGCACAGATACGCAGTATTTT

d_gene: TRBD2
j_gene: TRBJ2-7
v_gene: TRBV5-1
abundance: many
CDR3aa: CASSLTLAGGPNEQYF
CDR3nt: TGCGCCAGCAGCTTGACACTAGCGGGAGGGCCAAACGAGCAGTACTTC

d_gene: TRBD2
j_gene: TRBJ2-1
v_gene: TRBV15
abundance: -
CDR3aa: CATSNPGGLDEQFF
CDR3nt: TGTGCCACCAGCAACCCGGGGGGGCTGGATGAGCAGTTCTTC

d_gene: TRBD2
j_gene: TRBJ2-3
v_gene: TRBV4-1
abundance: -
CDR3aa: CASSLRLAGVSGTDTQYF
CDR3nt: TGCGCCAGCAGCCTTAGACTAGCGGGAGTTTCCGGCACAGATACGCAGTATTTT

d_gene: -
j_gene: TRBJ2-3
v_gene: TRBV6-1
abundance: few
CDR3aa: CASSELSGEGADTQYF
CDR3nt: TGTGCCAGCAGTGAGTTGTCGGGAGAAGGAGCAGATACGCAGTATTTT

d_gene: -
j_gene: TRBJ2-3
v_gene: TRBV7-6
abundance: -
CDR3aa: CASSLAGEDTQYF
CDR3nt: TGTGCCAGCAGCTTAGCAGGAGAGGATACGCAGTATTTT

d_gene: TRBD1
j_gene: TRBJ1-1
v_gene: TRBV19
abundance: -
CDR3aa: CASSPRGQIPNTEAFF
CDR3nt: TGTGCCAGTAGTCCCCGGGGACAGATCCCGAACACTGAAGCTTTCTTT

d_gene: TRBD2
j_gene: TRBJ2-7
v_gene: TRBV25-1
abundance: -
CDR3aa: CASREAGGPNSYEQYF
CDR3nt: TGTGCCAGCAGGGAAGCGGGAGGGCCTAATTCCTACGAGCAGTACTTC

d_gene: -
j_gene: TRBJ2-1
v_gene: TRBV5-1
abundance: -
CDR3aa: CASSPNNEQFF
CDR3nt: TGCGCCAGCAGCCCCAACAATGAGCAGTTCTTC

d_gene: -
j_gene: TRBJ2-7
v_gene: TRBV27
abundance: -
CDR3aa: CASRTEVWEQYF
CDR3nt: TGTGCCAGCAGGACAGAGGTTTGGGAGCAGTACTTC

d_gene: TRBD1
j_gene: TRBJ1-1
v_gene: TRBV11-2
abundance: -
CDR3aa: CASSFRDSEAFF
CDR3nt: TGTGCCAGCAGCTTCCGGGACAGTGAAGCTTTCTTT

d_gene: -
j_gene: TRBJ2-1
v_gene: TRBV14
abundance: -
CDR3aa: CASSQEGFHGDDEQFF
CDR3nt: TGTGCCAGCAGCCAAGAGGGATTCCACGGGGACGATGAGCAGTTCTTC

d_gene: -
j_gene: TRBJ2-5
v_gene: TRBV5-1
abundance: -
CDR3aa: CASSLAGGETQYF
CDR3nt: TGCGCCAGCAGCTTGGCAGGAGGAGAGACCCAGTACTTC